This TCR beta chain was retrieved from a study of blood T cells in healthy people across ages. The CDR3 runs 13 residues. CDR1 and CDR2 (germline): DFQATT, SNEGSKA (reference sequence). Trimming took off 6 bases at V and 2 bases at J, with 14 bases between the two ends. Combining a sample-barcoded 5' primer with a J-beta primer mix, a second PCR ran for roughly 7 to 11 cycles. A single record per CDR3 protein comes from TCRdb applying MiXCR to the 5' RACE reads. The sample carries approximately 680,000 distinct CDR3 sequences, about a third recorded once. This rearrangement joins TRBV20-1 to TRBJ2-7, with a tentative D call TRBD1 (6 bases). The specimen was blood. The TCR was taken from an elderly woman in good health. The CDR3 region has the DNA TGCAGTGCCAACAGGGACCGAACCTACGAGCAGTACTTC. Protein sequence: CSANRDRTYEQYF.